This entry lists 29 T cell receptor beta chains sequenced from one sample in a study of pediatric ulcerative colitis (dated by TCRdb to between 2018 and 2021). The library relied on the immunoSEQ multiplex PCR assay. Entries here come from immuneACCESS through TCRdb and include only in-frame sequences with V and J called. Some clones fail to appear in such tables; in the studies checked, an unresolved V gene covers under half of the shortfall, and the cause of the remainder is unknown. A total of some 10,000 clones appear in this sample, approximately 85% of them only once. The ten largest clones add up to 3% to 4% of the sample. One to two pinch biopsies were taken from the rectum for research during colonoscopy. Specimen: gut tissue. These receptors came from a girl under 18 who was a control in a study of pediatric ulcerative colitis.

The rearrangement joins TRBV5-4 to TRBJ2-2; the D gene is possibly TRBD1 (6 bases). CDR1 is SGHNT and CDR2 is YYREEE in the germline V gene (reference sequence). The CDR3 has 12 amino acids. Trimming left V 0 bases short and J 10 bases short, with 7 bases between. This chain's CDR3 is CASSLGGLELFF. For the CDR3, the DNA is TGTGCCAGCAGCTTGGGGGGGCTGGAGCTGTTTTTT.

The chain joins TRBV28 to TRBJ1-2, with 7 positions matching TRBD1. V lost 8 bases, J lost 8 bases, and 8 bases stayed unmatched. Germline loops: CDR1 MDHEN, CDR2 SYDVKM. This CDR3 has 12 residues. CDR3 bases: TGTGCCAGCTCCGGACAGGCGGGGGGCTACACCTTC. The encoded protein is CASSGQAGGYTF.

For this clone: This specimen includes other DNA sequences encoding the same CDR3. The V call is TRBV4-2, the J call TRBJ2-7; the D gene is possibly TRBD2 (6 bases). The V end was cut by 3 bases, the J end by 4 bases, with 10 bases between. The germline V gene encodes CDR1 LGHNA and CDR2 YNFKEQ. The CDR3 is made up of 13 amino acids. The CDR3 sequence is CASSQGGLYEQYF. In DNA form, the CDR3 reads TGTGCCAGCAGCCAGGGGGGTCTATACGAGCAGTACTTC.

The chain joins TRBV6-5 to TRBJ1-2; 8 bases line up with TRBD1. The CDR3 is made up of 14 amino acids. Germline V gene lookup returns CDR1 MNHEY and CDR2 SVGAGI. J lost 4 bases, V lost 4 bases, and 5 bases had no gene match. CDR3: CASSFGQGPYGYTF. Written as DNA, the CDR3 is TGTGCCAGCAGTTTCGGACAGGGCCCCTATGGCTACACCTTC.

J is TRBJ2-7 and V is TRBV2; 8 nucleotides match TRBD2. Germline CDR1 and CDR2: SNHLY and FYNNEI. J was trimmed by 0 bases and V by 4 bases; bases with no gene match: 14. The CDR3 runs to 18 residues. The CDR3 region is CASSVKAGAVRSSYEQYF. The DNA of the CDR3 is TGTGCCAGCAGTGTTAAAGCGGGAGCGGTCCGAAGCTCCTACGAGCAGTACTTC.

This clone was seen just once. The chain links TRBV7-2 to TRBJ2-1; 7 positions agree with TRBD2. CDR3 size: 12 residues. Germline V gives CDR1 SGHTA, CDR2 FQGNSA. Germline trimming cut 5 bases from V and 9 bases from J; bases unmatched to any gene: 4. The CDR3 DNA follows: TGTGCCAGCAGCCCCGGGGGGATTGAGCAGTTCTTC. Translation gives CASSPGGIEQFF.

J is TRBJ2-3 and V is TRBV5-4, with D uncertain. This CDR3 is 15 amino acids long. The V end was cut by 4 bases, the J end by 0 bases, with 12 bases between. CDR1 and CDR2 from the germline V gene are SGHNT and YYREEE (reference sequence). The CDR3 nucleotides read TGTGCCAGCAGCCTTAGACGTCGAAGCACAGATACGCAGTATTTT. It is translated as CASSLRRRSTDTQYF.

The chain employs TRBV10-1 and TRBJ2-7; the D gene is possibly TRBD1 (7 bases). CDR1 and CDR2 (germline): WNHNN, SYGVQD (reference sequence). The CDR3 loop spans 13 amino acids. V was shortened by 5 bases and J by 7 bases, with 15 bases between the two germline ends. CDR3 bases: TGCGCCAGCAGTCCAGGGGGGAATGGGGAGCAGTACTTC. Translation gives CASSPGGNGEQYF.

This clone appeared once. The chain combines TRBV6-5 with TRBJ2-7; the D gene is possibly TRBD2 (6 bases). The germline V and J ends were trimmed by 9 bases and 7 bases, with 16 bases remaining between them. This CDR3 has 12 amino acids. Germline lookup yields CDR1 MNHEY and CDR2 SVGAGI. In nucleotides, the CDR3 is TGTGCCAGTGGGGACTCCTCCTGGGAGCAGTACTTC. Translation: CASGDSSWEQYF.

As to this clone: Other DNA sequences in the sample encode the same CDR3. The chain has TRBV18 and TRBJ1-1; D gene uncertain. V was shortened by 3 bases and J by 2 bases, with 10 bases between the two germline ends. CDR1 KGHSH and CDR2 LQKENI come from the germline V gene. There are 14 residues in the CDR3. The CDR3 nucleotides are TGTGCCAGCTCACCCGGATTGGGAAACACTGAAGCTTTCTTT. Translating gives CASSPGLGNTEAFF.

This chain joins TRBV30 and TRBJ1-1; D call uncertain. The CDR3 contains 13 residues. V lost 2 bases and J 9 bases, leaving 16 bases between the germline ends. The germline V gene has CDR1 GTSNPN and CDR2 SVGIG (reference sequence). This CDR3 reads CAWSRREGRKAFF. The CDR3 bases are TGTGCCTGGAGTAGGCGGGAAGGGAGAAAAGCTTTCTTT.

The J gene is TRBJ1-5, the V gene TRBV7-9; TRBD1 matches at 9 bases. Germline V gene data show CDR1 as SEHNR and CDR2 as FQNEAQ (reference sequence). The CDR3 runs to 16 residues. Trimming took 3 bases from V and 5 from J; bases not matched to a gene: 8. The CDR3 region is CASSLSRGQGYQPQHF. The CDR3 coding sequence is TGTGCCAGCAGCTTGTCCAGGGGACAGGGCTATCAGCCCCAGCATTTT. Combining the CDR3 with reference TRBV7-9 and TRBJ1-5 gives the whole variable domain DTGVSQNPRHKITKRGQNVTFRCDPISEHNRLYWYRQTLGQGPEFLTYFQNEAQLEKSRLLSDRFSAERPKGSFSTLEIQRTEQGDSAMYLCASSLSRGQGYQPQHFGDGTRLSIL.

The chain couples TRBV4-3 to TRBJ2-1; 11 nucleotides agree with TRBD1. The CDR3 covers 16 residues. Per germline, CDR1 LGHNA and CDR2 YSLEER. Trimming removed 0 bases from V and 3 bases from J; junction bases left unmatched: 1. This CDR3 is CASSQDGTGGYNEQFF. The CDR3 coding sequence is TGCGCCAGCAGCCAAGATGGGACAGGGGGCTACAATGAGCAGTTCTTC.

V is TRBV28 and J is TRBJ2-1; either TRBD1 or TRBD2 may supply D (5 bases each). CDR3 length: 12 residues. Germline V gene data show CDR1 as MDHEN and CDR2 as SYDVKM. V lost 8 bases and J 7 bases, leaving 12 bases between the germline ends. CDR3: CASGGVWNEQFF. The DNA of the CDR3 is TGTGCCAGCGGGGGAGTTTGGAATGAGCAGTTCTTC.

V gene TRBV5-5 combines with J gene TRBJ2-1, with D perhaps matching TRBD2 (6 bases). V was shortened by 1 base and J by 5 bases, with 10 bases between the two germline ends. The CDR3 length is 14 residues. CDR1 SGHKS and CDR2 YYEKEE come from the germline V gene (reference sequence). CDR3 loop: CASSLKAGHNEQFF. In DNA form, the CDR3 reads TGTGCCAGCAGCTTGAAGGCGGGGCACAATGAGCAGTTCTTC.

This clone occurred a few times. Here the CDR3 reads CASSLIGNTIYF. The CDR3 nucleotides are TGTGCCAGCAGTTTAATTGGGAACACCATATATTTT. This chain joins TRBV28 and TRBJ1-3; D is unclear. The length of the CDR3 is 12 residues. The V gene's germline CDR1 is MDHEN and CDR2 SYDVKM. Trimming left V 2 bases short and J 7 bases short, with 6 bases between.

This clone occurred a few times. V gene TRBV4-2 combines with J gene TRBJ2-3; D remains ambiguous. CDR1 is LGHNA and CDR2 is YNFKEQ in the germline V gene. The V gene lost 2 bases and the J gene lost 6 bases, with 6 bases spanning the gap. The CDR3 length is 12 residues. The CDR3 spells CASSQSSDTQYF. In DNA, the CDR3 is TGTGCCAGCAGCCAAAGCAGTGATACGCAGTATTTT.

The chain has TRBV19 and TRBJ2-3; D call uncertain. V lost 3 bases to trimming and J lost 2 bases, with 9 bases between them. The CDR3 is made up of 14 amino acids. Germline V gene sequence: CDR1 LNHDA, CDR2 SQIVND (reference sequence). CDR3 DNA: TGTGCCAGTAGTATCGGGCAGTACACAGATACGCAGTATTTT. This codes for CASSIGQYTDTQYF.

The rearrangement links TRBV4-2 to TRBJ2-7; TRBD2 might be the D (6 bases). CDR3 length equals 14 residues. Germline V gene sequence: CDR1 LGHNA, CDR2 YNFKEQ. V was cut by 4 bases and J by 4 bases, with 14 bases left in between. CDR3 in DNA: TGTGCCAGCAGCCCGGGCGGGAAGGAATACGAGCAGTACTTC. It yields the protein CASSPGGKEYEQYF.

CDR3 bases: TGCGCCAGCAGCCTCTCAAAAGGCGAACCAGGGACCCAGCATTTT. Its protein product is CASSLSKGEPGTQHF. The genes are TRBV4-1 and TRBJ1-5, with D possibly matching TRBD1 (5 bases). Germline CDR1 and CDR2: MGHRA and YSYEKL. The CDR3 length is 15 residues. V lost 4 bases and J lost 11, with 21 bases in between.

V usage is TRBV25-1 and J usage is TRBJ1-3; a weak D match, TRBD1 (6 bases). V gave up 4 bases and J gave up 4 bases, with 8 bases separating them. Germline V gene data show CDR1 as MGHDK and CDR2 as SYGVNS. The length of the CDR3 is 13 residues. CDR3 DNA: TGTGCCAGCAGTGCGGACAGAGGAAACACCATATATTTT. It codes for CASSADRGNTIYF.

The chain has TRBV28 and TRBJ2-7; possibly TRBD1 for D (6 bases). CDR3 length equals 16 residues. Trimming took off 5 bases at V and 0 bases at J, with 17 bases between the two ends. The germline V gene encodes CDR1 MDHEN and CDR2 SYDVKM. The CDR3, as DNA: TGTGCCAGCAGTCCGATACTCAGGGGAAGCTCCTACGAGCAGTACTTC. It specifies CASSPILRGSSYEQYF.

The chain links TRBV9 to TRBJ1-6; D gene ambiguous. The CDR3 runs to 14 residues. Trimming left V 1 base short and J 6 bases short, with 8 bases between. Germline CDR1 reads SGDLS; CDR2 reads YYNGEE. Here the CDR3 DNA reads TGTGCCAGCAGCGTAAAGGGTAGTAATTCACCCCTCCACTTT. This codes for CASSVKGSNSPLHF.

The chain has TRBV5-4 and TRBJ2-3, with TRBD2 matching over 12 bases. There are 17 residues in the CDR3. In germline, CDR1 is SGHNT, CDR2 YYREEE (reference sequence). With 4 bases clipped from V and 8 bases from J, the junction kept 14 bases outside the gene matches. This chain's CDR3 is CASSPKTSGSLPGTQYF. CDR3 DNA sequence: TGTGCCAGCAGCCCCAAGACTAGCGGGAGCCTCCCGGGTACGCAGTATTTT.

The rearrangement links TRBV9 to TRBJ2-1; TRBD2 agrees at 11 bases. J lost 4 bases, V lost 1 base, and 4 bases had no gene match. The CDR3 runs to 16 residues. Germline V gene data show CDR1 as SGDLS and CDR2 as YYNGEE. CDR3 coding DNA: TGTGCCAGCAGCGTACTGGGACTAGCGGAATACAATGAGCAGTTCTTC. Its translation is CASSVLGLAEYNEQFF.

This clone was picked up one time. The chain carries TRBV6-5 and TRBJ2-5; D remains unclear. V was trimmed by 3 bases and J by 3 bases, leaving 8 bases between them. The germline gives CDR1 MNHEY, CDR2 SVGAGI. The CDR3 runs 13 residues. The CDR3 sequence: CASSYLPKETQYF. The CDR3 nucleotides read TGTGCCAGCAGTTATCTACCGAAAGAGACCCAGTACTTC.

The rearrangement links TRBV29-1 to TRBJ2-3, with D possibly matching TRBD1 (6 bases). The CDR3 sequence is 12 residues long. V lost 4 bases to trimming and J lost 1 base, with 6 bases between them. Germline CDR1 and CDR2: SQVTM and ANQGSEA. CDR3 protein: CSVGTGTDTQYF. CDR3 DNA: TGCAGCGTTGGGACAGGCACAGATACGCAGTATTTT.

V usage is TRBV27 and J usage is TRBJ2-7; no clear D. The CDR3 loop spans 15 amino acids. V was clipped by 5 bases and J by 3 bases, with 17 bases between them. The germline V gene has CDR1 MNHEY and CDR2 SMNVEV (reference sequence). As DNA, the CDR3 is TGTGCCAGCAGTCAAAGACCCTTAACCGGCTACGAGCAGTACTTC. Amino acids: CASSQRPLTGYEQYF.

This clone was seen a few times. This chain joins TRBV21-1 and TRBJ1-1. TRBV21-1 is marked as a pseudogene. The CDR3 length is 14 residues. The CDR3 DNA sequence: TGTGCCAGCAGCAAATCCGGGCCCAACACTGAAGCTTTCTTT. Protein sequence: CASSKSGPNTEAFF.